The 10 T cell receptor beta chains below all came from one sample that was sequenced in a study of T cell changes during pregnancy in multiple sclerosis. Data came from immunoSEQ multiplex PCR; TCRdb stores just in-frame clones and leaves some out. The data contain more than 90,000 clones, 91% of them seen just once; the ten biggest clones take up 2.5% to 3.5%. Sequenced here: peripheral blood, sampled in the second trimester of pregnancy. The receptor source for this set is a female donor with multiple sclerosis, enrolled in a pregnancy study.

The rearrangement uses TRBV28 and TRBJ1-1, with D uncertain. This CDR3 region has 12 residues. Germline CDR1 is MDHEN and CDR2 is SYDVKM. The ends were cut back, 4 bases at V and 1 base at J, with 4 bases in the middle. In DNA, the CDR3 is TGTGCCAGCAGTTCCCGGAACACTGAAGCTTTCTTT. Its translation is CASSSRNTEAFF.

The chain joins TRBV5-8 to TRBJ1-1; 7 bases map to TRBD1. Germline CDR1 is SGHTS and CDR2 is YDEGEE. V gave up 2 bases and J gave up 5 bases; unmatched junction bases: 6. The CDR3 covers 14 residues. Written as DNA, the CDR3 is TGTGCCAGCAGCTTTACCAGGGGGACGACTGAAGCTTTCTTT. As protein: CASSFTRGTTEAFF.

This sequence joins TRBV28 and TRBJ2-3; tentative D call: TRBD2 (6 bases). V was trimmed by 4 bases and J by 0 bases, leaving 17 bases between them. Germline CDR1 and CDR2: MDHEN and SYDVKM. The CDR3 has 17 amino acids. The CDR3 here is CASSSPRSGFSTDTQYF. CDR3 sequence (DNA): TGTGCCAGCAGTTCCCCCCGAAGCGGGTTCAGCACAGATACGCAGTATTTT.

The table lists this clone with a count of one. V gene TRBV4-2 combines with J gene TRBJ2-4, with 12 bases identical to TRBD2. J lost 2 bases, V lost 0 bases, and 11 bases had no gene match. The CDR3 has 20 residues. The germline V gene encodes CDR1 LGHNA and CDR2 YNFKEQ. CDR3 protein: CASSQDLASGRAGTKNIQYF. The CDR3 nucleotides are TGTGCCAGCAGCCAAGATTTGGCTAGCGGGAGGGCCGGGACCAAAAACATTCAGTACTTC.

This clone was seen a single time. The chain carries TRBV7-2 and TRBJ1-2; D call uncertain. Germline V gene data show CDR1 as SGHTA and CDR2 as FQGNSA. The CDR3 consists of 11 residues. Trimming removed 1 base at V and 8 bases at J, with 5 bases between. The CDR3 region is CASSLVQGYTF. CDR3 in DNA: TGTGCCAGCAGCTTAGTCCAGGGCTACACCTTC.

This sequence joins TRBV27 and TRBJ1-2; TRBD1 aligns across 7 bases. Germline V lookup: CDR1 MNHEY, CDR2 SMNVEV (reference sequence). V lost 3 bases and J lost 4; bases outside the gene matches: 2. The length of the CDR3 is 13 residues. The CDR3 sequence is CASSLTGSYGYTF. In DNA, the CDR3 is TGTGCCAGCAGTTTGACAGGGTCCTATGGCTACACCTTC.

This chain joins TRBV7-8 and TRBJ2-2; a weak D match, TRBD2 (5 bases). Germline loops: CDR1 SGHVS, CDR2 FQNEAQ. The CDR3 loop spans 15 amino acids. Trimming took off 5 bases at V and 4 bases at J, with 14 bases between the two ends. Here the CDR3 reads CASSPATTLTGELFF. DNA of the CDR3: TGTGCCAGCAGCCCCGCGACTACCCTCACCGGGGAGCTGTTTTTT.

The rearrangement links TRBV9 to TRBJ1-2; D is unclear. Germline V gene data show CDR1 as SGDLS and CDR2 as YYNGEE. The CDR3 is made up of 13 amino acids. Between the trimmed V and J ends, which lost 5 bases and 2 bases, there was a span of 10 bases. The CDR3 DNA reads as TGTGCCAGCAGTCAAAACCAGAACTATGGCTACACCTTC. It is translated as CASSQNQNYGYTF.

CDR3 amino acids: CATRRTGTGELFF. The CDR3, as DNA: TGTGCCACCAGACGGACAGGCACCGGGGAGCTGTTTTTT. The V gene is TRBV15, the J gene TRBJ2-2, with 7 nucleotides matching TRBD1. Per germline, CDR1 LNHNV and CDR2 YYDKDF (reference sequence). The trim removed 6 bases at V and 4 bases at J, leaving 2 bases unmatched. The CDR3 sequence is 13 residues long.

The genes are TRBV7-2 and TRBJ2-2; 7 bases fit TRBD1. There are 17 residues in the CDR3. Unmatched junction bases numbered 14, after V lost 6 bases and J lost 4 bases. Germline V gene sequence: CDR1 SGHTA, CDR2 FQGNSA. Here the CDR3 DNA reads TGTGCCAGCAGTTTCGCTGGAACAGGGGCGGGCACCGGGGAGCTGTTTTTT. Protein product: CASSFAGTGAGTGELFF.